These 24 T cell receptor beta chains share one sample of origin, sequenced in a study of blood T cell repertoires in COVID-19. The repertoire was sequenced with immunoSEQ multiplex PCR; TCRdb's copy has only in-frame clones and lacks some. The data show some 150,000 clones, 70% to 90% seen once. Sequencing used PBMCs or T cells enriched from blood (not recorded which). These receptors were obtained from a woman in her 30s with acute COVID-19.

The J gene is TRBJ1-3, the V gene TRBV18, with 7 bases lining up with TRBD1. Trimming at V came to 3 bases and at J to 2 bases, leaving 13 bases not matched to a gene. The CDR3 runs 18 residues. Germline V gene sequence: CDR1 KGHSH, CDR2 LQKENI. CDR3 in amino acids: CASSPNQDREIAGNTIYF. CDR3 coding DNA: TGTGCCAGCTCACCTAACCAAGACAGGGAGATCGCTGGAAACACCATATATTTT.

The chain joins TRBV6-5 to TRBJ1-1, with D possibly being TRBD1 (5 bases). Trimming pared 2 bases from V and 7 bases from J, leaving 11 bases between. The CDR3 totals 13 residues. Germline CDR1 MNHEY, CDR2 SVGAGI. CDR3 protein: CASSYTPQGEAFF. The CDR3 DNA reads as TGTGCCAGCAGTTACACCCCTCAGGGTGAAGCTTTCTTT.

V and J are TRBV7-8 and TRBJ2-5; 13 bases map to TRBD2. This CDR3 is 16 amino acids long. J lost 4 bases, V lost 3 bases, and 5 bases had no gene match. Germline CDR1 and CDR2: SGHVS and FQNEAQ. This chain's CDR3 is CASSLTSGRSGETQYF. CDR3 sequence (DNA): TGTGCCAGCAGCTTGACTAGCGGGAGGTCAGGAGAGACCCAGTACTTC.

The V and J genes are TRBV28 and TRBJ1-1; D remains unclear. V was pared by 1 base and J by 4 bases, with 13 bases between. The germline V gene encodes CDR1 MDHEN and CDR2 SYDVKM. The CDR3 totals 15 residues. CDR3 protein: CASSLSPWASTEAFF. CDR3 in DNA: TGTGCCAGCAGTTTATCCCCATGGGCCAGCACTGAAGCTTTCTTT. The full variable domain, its missing parts supplied by reference TRBV28 and TRBJ1-1, is DVKVTQSSRYLVKRTGEKVFLECVQDMDHENMFWYRQDPGLGLRLIYFSYDVKMKEKGDIPEGYSVSREKKERFSLILESASTNQTSMYLCASSLSPWASTEAFFGQGTRLTVV.

This chain links TRBV27 with TRBJ1-5; tentatively, D is TRBD1 (5 bases). Germline V gives CDR1 MNHEY, CDR2 SMNVEV (reference sequence). Trimming cost V 2 bases and J 2 bases, with 7 bases left between them. This CDR3 has 14 amino acids. This CDR3 is CASSLGGGNQPQHF. The DNA of the CDR3 is TGTGCCAGCAGTTTAGGAGGGGGCAATCAGCCCCAGCATTTT.

The J gene is TRBJ2-3, the V gene TRBV18; a weak D match, TRBD2 (5 bases). V was trimmed by 0 bases and J by 7 bases, leaving 8 bases between them. CDR1 and CDR2 (germline): KGHSH, LQKENI. CDR3 size: 13 residues. Here the CDR3 DNA reads TGTGCCAGCTCACCACCAGCGGTAAATACGCAGTATTTT. This translates into CASSPPAVNTQYF.

The chain has TRBV28 and TRBJ1-1, with D uncertain. CDR1 is MDHEN, CDR2 SYDVKM, per germline. V was trimmed by 1 base and J by 7 bases, leaving 10 bases between them. The CDR3 spans 13 residues. The chain's CDR3 is CASSLSGVGEAFF. In nucleotides, the CDR3 is TGTGCCAGCAGTTTATCCGGAGTGGGTGAAGCTTTCTTT.

The rearrangement joins TRBV27 to TRBJ2-1, with 7 bases fitting TRBD2. In germline, CDR1 is MNHEY, CDR2 SMNVEV (reference sequence). J lost 0 bases, V lost 5 bases, and 7 bases had no gene match. The CDR3 sequence is 16 residues long. The CDR3 protein is CASSPSAGSSYNEQFF. The CDR3 DNA reads TGTGCCAGCAGTCCGTCAGCGGGGAGCTCCTACAATGAGCAGTTCTTC.

This clone was seen once. For the CDR3, the DNA is TGCGCCAGCAGCCAAGACCCTAGCGGGAAGCAGTATTTT. This translates into CASSQDPSGKQYF. The chain employs TRBV4-3 and TRBJ2-3, with TRBD2 matching 9 bases. This CDR3 contains 13 residues. Germline CDR1 and CDR2: LGHNA and YSLEER. V lost 0 bases and J lost 11; bases outside the gene matches: 3.

The CDR3: CASSLYGETQYF. The CDR3 DNA reads TGTGCCAGCAGTTTATACGGAGAGACCCAGTACTTC. V is TRBV28 and J is TRBJ2-5; D not certain. CDR1 and CDR2 (germline): MDHEN, SYDVKM. The ends were cut back, 1 base at V and 4 bases at J, with 4 bases in the middle. CDR3 length equals 12 residues.

This clone has just a few counts. V gene TRBV6-4 combines with J gene TRBJ2-1; TRBD2 matches 8 bases. This CDR3 is built from 14 residues. V shed 0 bases, J shed 6 bases, and the junction held 1 base outside the gene matches. Germline V lookup: CDR1 MRHNA, CDR2 SNTAGT. As DNA, the CDR3 is TGTGCCAGCAGTGACTCAACTAGCGGCAATGAGCAGTTCTTC. Translating gives CASSDSTSGNEQFF.

This chain links TRBV5-1 with TRBJ1-4; D possibly corresponds to TRBD1 (6 bases). V was shortened by 0 bases and J by 8 bases, with 14 bases between the two germline ends. CDR1 and CDR2 from the germline V gene are SGHRS and YFSETQ. This CDR3 region has 15 residues. The CDR3, as DNA: TGCGCCAGCAGCTTGGGTCCAGGGGTTGGCGAAAAACTGTTTTTT. Its translation is CASSLGPGVGEKLFF.

The chain is built from TRBV4-3 and TRBJ2-1; D unresolved. Germline CDR1 and CDR2: LGHNA and YSLEER. V gave up 1 base and J gave up 9 bases, with 7 bases separating them. The CDR3 has 12 amino acids. CDR3 residues: CASSQVGLEQFF. The CDR3 coding sequence is TGCGCCAGCAGCCAAGTGGGCCTTGAGCAGTTCTTC.

This chain connects TRBV19 to TRBJ1-4; TRBD1 is a possible D gene (6 bases). The CDR3 covers 15 residues. CDR1 is LNHDA and CDR2 is SQIVND in the germline V gene (reference sequence). The V end lost 5 bases, the J end lost 4 bases, and 14 bases lay between the germline ends. The CDR3 loop is CASSGRQEFNEKLFF. CDR3 bases: TGTGCCAGTAGTGGGCGACAGGAATTTAATGAAAAACTGTTTTTT.

CDR3 nucleotide sequence: TGTGCCAGCAGTGCAAGCGGGAGCCTCTACGAGCAGTACTTC. Amino acids: CASSASGSLYEQYF. The chain carries TRBV28 and TRBJ2-7, with 8 bases aligning to TRBD2. This CDR3 region has 14 residues. Germline lookup yields CDR1 MDHEN and CDR2 SYDVKM. The ends lost 5 bases at V and 3 bases at J; junction bases unmatched: 6.

The V call is TRBV11-2, the J call TRBJ1-1; 8 bases agree with TRBD1. The trim removed 5 bases at V and 2 bases at J, leaving 13 bases unmatched. The germline CDR1 and CDR2 sequences are SGHAT and FQNNGV. The length of the CDR3 is 17 residues. The CDR3 protein is CASSPSLDRGFNTEAFF. The CDR3 DNA sequence: TGTGCCAGCAGCCCATCCCTCGACAGGGGTTTCAACACTGAAGCTTTCTTT. The variable domain in full, completed from reference TRBV11-2 and TRBJ1-1, reads EAGVAQSPRYKIIEKRQSVAFWCNPISGHATLYWYQQILGQGPKLLIQFQNNGVVDDSQLPKDRFSAERLKGVDSTLKIQPAKLEDSAVYLCASSPSLDRGFNTEAFFGQGTRLTVV.

The chain links TRBV29-1 to TRBJ1-2; D may be TRBD1 (6 bases). CDR3 length equals 13 residues. The V gene's germline CDR1 is SQVTM and CDR2 ANQGSEA. With 2 bases removed from V and 7 bases from J, the gap between germline ends came to 14 bases. In DNA, the CDR3 is TGCAGCGTTGAATCCCCGGGGGGCCTTGGCTACACCTTC. Amino acids: CSVESPGGLGYTF.

This clone was seen once. CDR3 loop: CASSVGGAFGNTIYF. CDR3 nucleotide sequence: TGTGCCAGCAGCGTAGGCGGGGCCTTTGGAAACACCATATATTTT. The chain couples TRBV9 to TRBJ1-3; tentatively, D is TRBD1 (5 bases). This CDR3 is 15 amino acids long. Germline assignment: CDR1 SGDLS and CDR2 YYNGEE. V lost 0 bases and J lost 3, with 10 bases in between.

In its sample, this clone was seen once. The chain is built from TRBV30 and TRBJ1-5; 7 nucleotides align to TRBD1. Trimming took 2 bases from V and 6 from J; bases not matched to a gene: 4. Germline CDR1 reads GTSNPN; CDR2 reads SVGIG (reference sequence). The CDR3 loop spans 13 amino acids. The CDR3 region has the DNA TGTGCCTGGAGTAGACAGGGAGGTCAGCCCCAGCATTTT. As protein: CAWSRQGGQPQHF.

The chain recombines TRBV10-2 with TRBJ2-1; tentatively, D is TRBD2 (7 bases). Trimming pared 0 bases from V and 5 bases from J, leaving 11 bases between. CDR1 and CDR2 (germline): WSHSY, SAAADI. The CDR3 extends over 15 amino acids. The CDR3 here is CASSESGGAHNEQFF. The CDR3 coding sequence is TGCGCCAGCAGTGAGTCGGGGGGGGCACACAATGAGCAGTTCTTC.

This chain connects TRBV2 to TRBJ1-4; TRBD1 matches at 11 bases. The CDR3 has 19 residues. Losses at the gene ends were 7 bases for V and 8 bases for J; bases not matched to a gene: 21. CDR1 and CDR2 from the germline V gene are SNHLY and FYNNEI. The CDR3 DNA reads as TGTGCCAGCAAGTCAATACCCGGGACAGGGGGATTCGTCGCGGAAAAACTGTTTTTT. Its translation is CASKSIPGTGGFVAEKLFF.

The rearrangement uses TRBV28 and TRBJ1-4; no definite D call. Trimming cost V 7 bases and J 7 bases, with 10 bases left between them. The CDR3 has 12 residues. Germline V gene data show CDR1 as MDHEN and CDR2 as SYDVKM. CDR3: CASTGGGEKLFF. For the CDR3, the DNA is TGTGCCAGCACCGGCGGCGGTGAAAAACTGTTTTTT.

This clone was recorded only once. The rearrangement uses TRBV27 and TRBJ1-3; possibly TRBD1 for D (6 bases). V was trimmed by 0 bases and J by 2 bases, leaving 17 bases between them. The CDR3 sequence is 18 residues long. CDR1 is MNHEY and CDR2 is SMNVEV in the germline V gene (reference sequence). CDR3 region: CASSLSRQGRGPGNTIYF. The CDR3 nucleotides read TGTGCCAGCAGTTTATCGAGGCAGGGGAGAGGGCCTGGAAACACCATATATTTT.

The chain couples TRBV7-2 to TRBJ2-7, with D hard to call. Germline CDR1 SGHTA, CDR2 FQGNSA. There are 15 residues in the CDR3. V was pared by 5 bases and J by 3 bases, with 17 bases between. The CDR3 here is CASSLGRIEVYEQYF. The CDR3 nucleotides read TGTGCCAGCAGCCTCGGTAGGATAGAGGTCTACGAGCAGTACTTC.